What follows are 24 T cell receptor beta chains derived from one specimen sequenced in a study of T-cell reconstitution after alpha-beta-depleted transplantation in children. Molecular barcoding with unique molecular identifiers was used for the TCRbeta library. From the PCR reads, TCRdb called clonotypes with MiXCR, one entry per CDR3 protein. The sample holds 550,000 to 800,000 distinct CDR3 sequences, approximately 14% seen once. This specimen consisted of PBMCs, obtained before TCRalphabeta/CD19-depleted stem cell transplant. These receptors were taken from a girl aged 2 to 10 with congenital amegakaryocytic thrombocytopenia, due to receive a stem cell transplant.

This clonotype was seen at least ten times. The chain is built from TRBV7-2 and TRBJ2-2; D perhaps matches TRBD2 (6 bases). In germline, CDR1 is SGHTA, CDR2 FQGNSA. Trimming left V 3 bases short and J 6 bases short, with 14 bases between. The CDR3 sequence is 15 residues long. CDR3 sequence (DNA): TGTGCCAGCAGCTTGACTAGAGGATATGCCGGGGAGCTGTTTTTT. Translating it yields CASSLTRGYAGELFF.

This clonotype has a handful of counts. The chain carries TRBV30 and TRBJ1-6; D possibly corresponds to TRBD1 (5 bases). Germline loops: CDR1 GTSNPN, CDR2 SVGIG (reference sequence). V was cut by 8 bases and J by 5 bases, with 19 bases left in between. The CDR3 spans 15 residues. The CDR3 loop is CATGRNVADNSPLHF. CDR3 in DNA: TGTGCCACAGGACGAAATGTCGCGGATAATTCACCCCTCCACTTT. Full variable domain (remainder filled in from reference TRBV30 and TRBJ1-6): SQTIHQWPATLVQPVGSPLSLECTVEGTSNPNLYWYRQAAGRGLQLLFYSVGIGQISSEVPQNLSASRPQDRQFILSSKKLLLSDSGFYLCATGRNVADNSPLHFGNGTRLTVT.

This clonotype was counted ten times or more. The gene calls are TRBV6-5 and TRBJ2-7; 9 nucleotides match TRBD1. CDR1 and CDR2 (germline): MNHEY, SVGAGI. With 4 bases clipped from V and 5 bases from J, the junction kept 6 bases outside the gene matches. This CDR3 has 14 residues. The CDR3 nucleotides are TGTGCCAGCAGTTCTCCGGGACAGGGACACGAGCAGTACTTC. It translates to CASSSPGQGHEQYF.

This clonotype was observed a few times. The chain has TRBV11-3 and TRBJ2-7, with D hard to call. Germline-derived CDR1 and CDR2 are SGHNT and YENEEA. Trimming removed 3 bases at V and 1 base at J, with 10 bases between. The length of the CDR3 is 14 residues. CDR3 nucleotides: TGTGCCAGCAGCTTGCACGGCTCTTCCTACGAGCAGTACTTC. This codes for CASSLHGSSYEQYF.

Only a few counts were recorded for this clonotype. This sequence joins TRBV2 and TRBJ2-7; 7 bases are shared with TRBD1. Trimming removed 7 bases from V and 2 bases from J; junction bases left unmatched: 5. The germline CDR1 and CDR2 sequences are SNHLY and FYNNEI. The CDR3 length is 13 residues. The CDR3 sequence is CASTVDRPYEQYF. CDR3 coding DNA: TGTGCCAGCACGGTGGACAGGCCCTACGAGCAGTACTTC.

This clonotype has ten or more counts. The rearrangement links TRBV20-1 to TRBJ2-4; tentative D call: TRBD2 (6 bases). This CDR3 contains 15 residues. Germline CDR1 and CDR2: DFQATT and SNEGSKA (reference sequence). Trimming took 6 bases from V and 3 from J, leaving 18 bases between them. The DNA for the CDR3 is TGCAGTGCGTTGACTAGATTTTTTGACAAAAACATTCAGTACTTC. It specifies CSALTRFFDKNIQYF.

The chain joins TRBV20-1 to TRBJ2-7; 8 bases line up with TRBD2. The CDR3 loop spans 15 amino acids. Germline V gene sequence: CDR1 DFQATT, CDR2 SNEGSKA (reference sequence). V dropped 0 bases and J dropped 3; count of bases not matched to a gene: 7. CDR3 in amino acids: CSARDPGLGGYEQYF. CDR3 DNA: TGCAGTGCTAGAGATCCGGGACTAGGGGGCTACGAGCAGTACTTC.

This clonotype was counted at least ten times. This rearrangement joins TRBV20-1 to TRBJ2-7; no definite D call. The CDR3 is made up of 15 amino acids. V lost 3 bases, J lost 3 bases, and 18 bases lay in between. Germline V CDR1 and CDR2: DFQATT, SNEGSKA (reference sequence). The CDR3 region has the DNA TGCAGTGCTAGGCTCGGTCTGGGTCCCCACTACGAGCAGTACTTC. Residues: CSARLGLGPHYEQYF.

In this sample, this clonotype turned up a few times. The DNA of the CDR3 is TGCGCCAGCAGCTTCTACGGGCGCACAGATACGCAGTATTTT. Encoded protein: CASSFYGRTDTQYF. This sequence joins TRBV5-1 and TRBJ2-3; D gene uncertain. Germline V gene data show CDR1 as SGHRS and CDR2 as YFSETQ. V lost 2 bases to trimming and J lost 1 base, with 8 bases between them. The CDR3 loop spans 14 amino acids.

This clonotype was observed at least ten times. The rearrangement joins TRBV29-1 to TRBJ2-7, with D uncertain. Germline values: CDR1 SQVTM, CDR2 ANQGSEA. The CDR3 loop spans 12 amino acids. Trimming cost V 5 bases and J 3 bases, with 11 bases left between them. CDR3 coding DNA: TGCAGCGTTAGACCTAATTACTACGAGCAGTACTTC. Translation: CSVRPNYYEQYF.

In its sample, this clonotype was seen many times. The CDR3 coding sequence is TGCAGTGCCGGCGGGAGGGCCTTGACAGATACGCAGTATTTT. Protein product: CSAGGRALTDTQYF. V and J are TRBV20-1 and TRBJ2-3; TRBD2 aligns across 9 bases. V shed 6 bases and J 3 bases; nucleotides not matched to a gene: 7. The germline V gene encodes CDR1 DFQATT and CDR2 SNEGSKA (reference sequence). The CDR3 contains 14 residues.

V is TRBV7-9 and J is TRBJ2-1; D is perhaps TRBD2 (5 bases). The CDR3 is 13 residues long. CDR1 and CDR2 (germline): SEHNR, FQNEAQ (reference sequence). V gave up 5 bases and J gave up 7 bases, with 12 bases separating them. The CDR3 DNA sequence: TGTGCCAGCAGCGGAGAGGGCGGGAATGAGCAGTTCTTC. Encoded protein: CASSGEGGNEQFF.

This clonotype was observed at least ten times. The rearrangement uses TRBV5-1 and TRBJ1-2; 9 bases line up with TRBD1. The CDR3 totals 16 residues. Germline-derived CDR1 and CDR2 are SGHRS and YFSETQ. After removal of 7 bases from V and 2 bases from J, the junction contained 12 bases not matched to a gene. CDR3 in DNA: TGCGCCAGCCGCATAGCCGGGGGGACAGGGAACTATGGCTACACCTTC. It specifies CASRIAGGTGNYGYTF.

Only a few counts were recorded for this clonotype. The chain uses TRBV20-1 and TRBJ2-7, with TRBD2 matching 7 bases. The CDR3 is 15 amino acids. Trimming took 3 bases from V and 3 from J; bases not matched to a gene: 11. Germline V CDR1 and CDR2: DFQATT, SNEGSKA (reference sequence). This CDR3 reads CSASIADRGVYEQYF. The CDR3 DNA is TGCAGTGCTAGTATCGCGGACCGGGGGGTCTACGAGCAGTACTTC.

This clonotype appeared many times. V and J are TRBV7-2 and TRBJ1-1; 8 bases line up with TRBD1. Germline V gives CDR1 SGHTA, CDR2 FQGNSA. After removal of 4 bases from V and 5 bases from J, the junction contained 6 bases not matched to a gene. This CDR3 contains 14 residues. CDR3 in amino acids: CASSSSYRGTEAFF. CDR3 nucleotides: TGTGCCAGCAGCTCGTCCTACAGGGGGACTGAAGCTTTCTTT.

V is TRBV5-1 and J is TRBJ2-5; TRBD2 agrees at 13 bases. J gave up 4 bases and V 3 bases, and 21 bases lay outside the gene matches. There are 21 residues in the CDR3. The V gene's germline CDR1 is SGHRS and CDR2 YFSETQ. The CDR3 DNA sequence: TGCGCCAGCAGCTCAAGCGAAAACAAATCCGGGACTAGCGGGGTTGGAGAGACCCAGTACTTC. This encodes CASSSSENKSGTSGVGETQYF.

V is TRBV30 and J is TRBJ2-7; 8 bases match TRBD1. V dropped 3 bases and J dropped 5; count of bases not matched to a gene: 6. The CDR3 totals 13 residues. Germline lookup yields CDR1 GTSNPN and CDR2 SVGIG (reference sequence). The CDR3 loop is CAWRPGQVNEQYF. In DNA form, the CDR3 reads TGTGCCTGGAGACCGGGACAGGTAAACGAGCAGTACTTC.

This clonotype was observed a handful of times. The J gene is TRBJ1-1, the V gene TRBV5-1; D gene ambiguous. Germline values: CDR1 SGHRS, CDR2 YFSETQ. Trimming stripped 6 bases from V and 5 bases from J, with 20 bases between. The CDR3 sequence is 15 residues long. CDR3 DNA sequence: TGCGCCAGCAACCTTGGCGCGGGGAGGAGGACTGAAGCTTTCTTT. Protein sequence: CASNLGAGRRTEAFF.

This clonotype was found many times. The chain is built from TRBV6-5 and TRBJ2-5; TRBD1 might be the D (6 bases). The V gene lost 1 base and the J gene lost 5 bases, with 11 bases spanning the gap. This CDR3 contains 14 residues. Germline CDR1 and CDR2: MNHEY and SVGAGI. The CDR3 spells CASSYYQGLETQYF. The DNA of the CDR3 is TGTGCCAGCAGTTACTATCAGGGGCTTGAGACCCAGTACTTC.

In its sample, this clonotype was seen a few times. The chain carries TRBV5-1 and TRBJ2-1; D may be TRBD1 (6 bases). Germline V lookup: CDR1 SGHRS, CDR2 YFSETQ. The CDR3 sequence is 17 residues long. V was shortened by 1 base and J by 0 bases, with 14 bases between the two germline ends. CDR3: CASSLFPGAGSYNEQFF. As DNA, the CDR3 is TGCGCCAGCAGCTTGTTTCCAGGGGCCGGCTCCTACAATGAGCAGTTCTTC. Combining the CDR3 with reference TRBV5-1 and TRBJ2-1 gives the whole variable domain KAGVTQTPRYLIKTRGQQVTLSCSPISGHRSVSWYQQTPGQGLQFLFEYFSETQRNKGNFPGRFSGRQFSNSRSEMNVSTLELGDSALYLCASSLFPGAGSYNEQFFGPGTRLTVL.

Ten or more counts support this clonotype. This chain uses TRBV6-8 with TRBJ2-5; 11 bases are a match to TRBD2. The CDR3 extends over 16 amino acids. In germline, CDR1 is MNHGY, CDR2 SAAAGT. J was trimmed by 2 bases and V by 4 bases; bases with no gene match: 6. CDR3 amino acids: CASSLASGRPQETQYF. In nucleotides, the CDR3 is TGTGCCAGCAGTTTGGCTAGCGGGAGGCCACAAGAGACCCAGTACTTC.

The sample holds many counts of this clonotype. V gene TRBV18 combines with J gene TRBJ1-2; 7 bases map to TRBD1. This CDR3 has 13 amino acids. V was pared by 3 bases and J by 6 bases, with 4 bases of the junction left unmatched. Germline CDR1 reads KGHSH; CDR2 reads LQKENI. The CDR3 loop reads CASSPGRGHGYTF. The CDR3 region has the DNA TGTGCCAGCTCACCGGGAAGGGGGCATGGCTACACCTTC.

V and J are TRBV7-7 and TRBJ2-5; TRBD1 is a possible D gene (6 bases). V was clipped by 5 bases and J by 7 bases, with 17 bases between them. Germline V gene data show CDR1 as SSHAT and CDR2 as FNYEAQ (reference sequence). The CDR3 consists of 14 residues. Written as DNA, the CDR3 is TGTGCCAGCAGCACCCGGACAGCCCGGGGGACCCAGTACTTC. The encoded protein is CASSTRTARGTQYF.

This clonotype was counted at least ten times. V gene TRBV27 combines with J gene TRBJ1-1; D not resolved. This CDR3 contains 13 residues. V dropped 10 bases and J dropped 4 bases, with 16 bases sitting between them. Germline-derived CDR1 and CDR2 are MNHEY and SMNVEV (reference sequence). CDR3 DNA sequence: TGTGCCACCGGGAAGGGAACCCGCACTGAAGCTTTCTTT. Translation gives CATGKGTRTEAFF.